This TCR beta chain was identified during a study of T cell repertoires in cytomegalovirus infection. Regarding the study as a whole: Summed public TCR beta family frequency identified CMV carriers bearing the relevant HLA.

Using its own MiXCR run on the reads, TCRdb lists one record per CDR3 protein. Seen here are 450,000 to 600,000 distinct CDR3 sequences, approximately 11% observed once, and the top ten hold around 9.6%. Only a few counts were recorded for this clonotype. Its antigen is not identified. With 3 bases removed from V and 7 bases from J, the gap between germline ends came to 10 bases. The CDR3 length is 13 residues. The germline CDR1 and CDR2 sequences are LNHDA and SQIVND (reference sequence). This TCR came from a human donor in good health (CMV status not recorded). Some clones in this sample may be carry-over from other donors' samples. Sequenced sample: PBMCs. This chain uses TRBV19 with TRBJ1-5; D gene unclear. CDR3 coding DNA: TGTGCCAGTAGTATGGTGTTGAGCCAGCCCCAGCATTTT. It codes for CASSMVLSQPQHF.